These 23 T cell receptor beta chains originate from one sample sequenced in a study of persistence of HIV-infected CD4 T cells. Overlapping HIV-1 Gag 15-mer peptides at around 1 ug per peptide per mL were used. Sorting of responding CD4+ T cells relied on upregulated CD40 ligand together with CD69. The immunoSEQ assay was version 4, run in survey mode. Method: immunoSEQ multiplex PCR; TCRdb's copy keeps in-frame clones and lacks some. The data show some 30,000 clones, approximately 70% seen once. These receptors have no identified antigens. The starting material was CD4+ T cells sorted from PBMCs after roughly 20-hour stimulation, obtained from a patient who received antiretroviral therapy. The receptors were gathered from an adult man with HIV who was CMV-seropositive.

The rearrangement uses TRBV4-2 and TRBJ2-7; the D is unclear. V dropped 4 bases and J dropped 5 bases, with 18 bases sitting between them. Germline V lookup: CDR1 LGHNA, CDR2 YNFKEQ. The CDR3 sequence is 15 residues long. The CDR3 is CASSPEGESPDEQYF. In DNA, the CDR3 is TGTGCCAGCAGCCCCGAAGGCGAGAGTCCGGACGAGCAGTACTTC.

The chain is built from TRBV6-6 and TRBJ1-5; D is uncertain. The germline V gene has CDR1 MNHNY and CDR2 SVGAGI (reference sequence). V dropped 11 bases and J dropped 5 bases, with 10 bases sitting between them. This CDR3 contains 11 residues. The CDR3 DNA is TGTGCCGGCGGGGAGGATCAGCCCCAGCATTTT. Translation gives CAGGEDQPQHF.

The chain combines TRBV10-3 with TRBJ1-5; no reliable D call. The CDR3 consists of 13 residues. Germline values: CDR1 ENHRY, CDR2 SYGVKD. V lost 8 bases, J lost 1 base, and 9 bases lay in between. The CDR3 DNA reads as TGTGCCATCGGGTCGGGGAGCAATCAGCCCCAGCATTTT. This translates into CAIGSGSNQPQHF.

The chain links TRBV6-5 to TRBJ1-2; TRBD1 might be the D (5 bases). V lost 10 bases to trimming and J lost 4 bases, with 13 bases between them. This CDR3 comprises 12 residues. Germline CDR1 reads MNHEY; CDR2 reads SVGAGI. CDR3: CATQEGLYGYTF. The CDR3 DNA reads TGTGCCACCCAAGAGGGACTCTATGGCTACACCTTC.

J is TRBJ2-1 and V is TRBV18, with TRBD1 matching over 9 bases. The V and J ends lost 6 bases and 9 bases, in that order; junction bases with no gene match: 9. From germline, CDR1 is KGHSH and CDR2 LQKENI. The CDR3 length is 14 residues. The CDR3 nucleotides are TGTGCCAGCTCTGCGGGACAGGGTTTGAGTGAGCAGTTCTTC. It is translated as CASSAGQGLSEQFF.

This chain connects TRBV2 to TRBJ1-4; no reliable D call. Germline CDR1 is SNHLY and CDR2 is FYNNEI. The CDR3 length is 11 residues. Trimming shortened V by 6 bases and J by 8 bases, and 7 bases separated the two germline ends. CDR3 residues: CASSPNEKLFF. As DNA, the CDR3 is TGTGCCAGCAGCCCCAACGAAAAACTGTTTTTT.

V usage is TRBV19 and J usage is TRBJ2-3, with D uncertain. The CDR3 contains 15 residues. CDR1 is LNHDA and CDR2 is SQIVND in the germline V gene (reference sequence). V gave up 1 base and J gave up 2 bases, with 10 bases separating them. CDR3: CASSIGAAYTDTQYF. The CDR3 DNA reads as TGTGCCAGTAGTATAGGGGCAGCTTACACAGATACGCAGTATTTT. The full variable domain, its missing parts supplied by reference TRBV19 and TRBJ2-3, is DGGITQSPKYLFRKEGQNVTLSCEQNLNHDAMYWYRQDPGQGLRLIYYSQIVNDFQKGDIAEGYSVSREKKESFPLTVTSAQKNPTAFYLCASSIGAAYTDTQYFGPGTRLTVL.

This clone has only a few counts. The chain uses TRBV7-9 and TRBJ1-6; TRBD1 agrees at 7 bases. Trimming at V came to 2 bases and at J to 7 bases, leaving 14 bases not matched to a gene. CDR1 is SEHNR and CDR2 is FQNEAQ in the germline V gene (reference sequence). This CDR3 spans 18 amino acids. The CDR3 sequence: CASSLNPRTGQTNSPLHF. The DNA for the CDR3 is TGTGCCAGCAGCTTAAACCCCCGGACGGGACAGACAAATTCACCCCTCCACTTT.

This chain joins TRBV27 and TRBJ2-7; 10 nucleotides agree with TRBD1. V was clipped by 3 bases and J by 3 bases; unmatched bases: 17. This CDR3 comprises 19 residues. Germline CDR1 reads MNHEY; CDR2 reads SMNVEV (reference sequence). The CDR3 reads CASSFRDGLGQGFYYEQYF. The CDR3 DNA reads as TGTGCCAGCAGTTTTCGGGATGGCTTGGGACAGGGGTTTTACTACGAGCAGTACTTC.

The genes are TRBV19 and TRBJ1-5; 9 bases match TRBD1. V lost 4 bases and J lost 2; bases outside the gene matches: 3. Germline V lookup: CDR1 LNHDA, CDR2 SQIVND (reference sequence). This CDR3 has 15 amino acids. In DNA, the CDR3 is TGTGCCAGTAGTACGGACAGGGGTGGCAATCAGCCCCAGCATTTT. Its translation is CASSTDRGGNQPQHF.

The CDR3 is CASSQDSGGGSPTDTQYF. The CDR3 region has the DNA TGTGCCAGCAGCCAAGATAGCGGGGGGGGGAGCCCCACAGATACGCAGTATTTT. The chain has TRBV3-1 (or the pseudogene TRBV3-2) and TRBJ2-3, with 11 bases matching TRBD2. V lost 0 bases, J lost 2 bases, and 7 bases stayed unmatched. The CDR3 is 18 amino acids. CDR1 is LGHDT and CDR2 is YNNKEL in the germline V gene (reference sequence).

This clone was detected a few times. The chain links TRBV28 to TRBJ1-2, with a tentative D call TRBD1 (5 bases). The CDR3 has 14 residues. V was clipped by 0 bases and J by 8 bases, with 13 bases between them. Germline CDR1 is MDHEN and CDR2 is SYDVKM. In nucleotides, the CDR3 is TGTGCCAGCAGTTTATGGAGGGGATTAGAGGGCTACACCTTC. Its protein is CASSLWRGLEGYTF.

The chain uses TRBV5-5 and TRBJ1-1; 9 nucleotides align to TRBD1. This CDR3 spans 17 amino acids. V lost 3 bases, J lost 0 bases, and 9 bases stayed unmatched. Germline-derived CDR1 and CDR2 are SGHKS and YYEKEE (reference sequence). The CDR3 spells CASSSILGQGMNTEAFF. Written as DNA, the CDR3 is TGTGCCAGCAGCTCAATTTTGGGACAGGGCATGAACACTGAAGCTTTCTTT.

DNA for the CDR3: TGTGCCAGCAGCTTAGCTTCCAGAATAGGGGGGGGAGCTTTCTTT. Its protein is CASSLASRIGGGAFF. The chain uses TRBV11-1 and TRBJ1-1; the D gene is possibly TRBD1 (6 bases). The V end lost 0 bases, the J end lost 10 bases, and 18 bases lay between the germline ends. Germline V gene lookup returns CDR1 SGHAT and CDR2 FQDESV (reference sequence). This CDR3 has 15 amino acids.

This clone was detected only a few times. The chain is built from TRBV21-1 and TRBJ2-1. TRBV21-1 is an annotated pseudogene. There are 12 residues in the CDR3. CDR3 sequence reads: CASTPTDNEQFF. CDR3 nucleotides: TGTGCCAGCACCCCGACCGATAATGAGCAGTTCTTC.

This sequence joins TRBV24-1 and TRBJ2-2; a weak D match, TRBD1 (7 bases). Germline V gene lookup returns CDR1 KGHDR and CDR2 SFDVKD. The CDR3 is made up of 14 amino acids. The V end was cut by 12 bases, the J end by 1 base, with 14 bases between. The CDR3 DNA reads TGTGCCGCGCAGGGGGGAGGGAACACCGGGGAGCTGTTTTTT. Protein sequence: CAAQGGGNTGELFF.

The chain joins TRBV3-1 (or the pseudogene TRBV3-2) to TRBJ1-2; TRBD1 matches at 11 bases. CDR3 length equals 14 residues. The V segment lost 6 bases and the J segment 7 bases; nucleotides outside the gene matches: 7. CDR1 is LGHDT, CDR2 YNNKEL, per germline (reference sequence). CDR3 bases: TGTGCCAGCAGTCTGGGACAGGGGGTGTCTGGCTACACCTTC. Translated: CASSLGQGVSGYTF.

The chain couples TRBV9 to TRBJ1-1; 8 bases map to TRBD1. V shed 3 bases, J shed 2 bases, and the junction held 6 bases outside the gene matches. This CDR3 spans 15 amino acids. The germline CDR1 and CDR2 sequences are SGDLS and YYNGEE. CDR3 loop: CASSDLQGVNTEAFF. The CDR3 DNA sequence: TGTGCCAGCAGCGACCTACAGGGGGTCAACACTGAAGCTTTCTTT.

The V and J genes are TRBV29-1 and TRBJ1-1, with a weak D call TRBD1 (5 bases). The V end was cut by 7 bases, the J end by 3 bases, with 9 bases between. Germline V gene data show CDR1 as SQVTM and CDR2 as ANQGSEA. The CDR3 runs to 11 residues. CDR3 nucleotides: TGCAGCGGGGGGGGAGACACTGAAGCTTTCTTT. Protein product: CSGGGDTEAFF.

The CDR3 protein is CASSVPDSKNIQYF. The CDR3 DNA is TGTGCCAGCAGCGTACCGGACAGCAAAAACATTCAGTACTTC. The chain links TRBV9 to TRBJ2-4, with D perhaps matching TRBD1 (6 bases). Trimming removed 1 base at V and 3 bases at J, with 8 bases between. Germline values: CDR1 SGDLS, CDR2 YYNGEE. The length of the CDR3 is 14 residues. Complete variable domain (other parts from reference TRBV9 and TRBJ2-4): DSGVTQTPKHLITATGQRVTLRCSPRSGDLSVYWYQQSLDQGLQFLIQYYNGEERAKGNILERFSAQQFPDLHSELNLSSLELGDSALYFCASSVPDSKNIQYFGAGTRLSVL.

CDR3 in amino acids: CASAPRGRGNTDTQYF. For the CDR3, the DNA is TGTGCCAGCGCCCCAAGGGGGCGGGGGAACACAGATACGCAGTATTTT. The chain has TRBV7-9 and TRBJ2-3; possibly TRBD1 or TRBD2 for D (7 bases each). The V gene's germline CDR1 is SEHNR and CDR2 FQNEAQ (reference sequence). The V end lost 8 bases, the J end lost 2 bases, and 20 bases lay between the germline ends. The CDR3 runs 16 residues.

As to this clone: Other DNA variants within this sample encode the same CDR3. The chain combines TRBV4-2 with TRBJ2-3; D perhaps matches TRBD2 (5 bases). Germline lookup yields CDR1 LGHNA and CDR2 YNFKEQ. Trimming shortened V by 1 base and J by 1 base, and 9 bases separated the two germline ends. CDR3 size: 15 residues. The CDR3 region has the DNA TGTGCCAGCAGCCAAGGAGGTAGCGGCACAGATACGCAGTATTTT. Its translation: CASSQGGSGTDTQYF.

The rearrangement links TRBV7-2 to TRBJ1-1; D ambiguous. Germline V lookup: CDR1 SGHTA, CDR2 FQGNSA. V lost 0 bases and J 5 bases, leaving 13 bases between the germline ends. This CDR3 has 15 amino acids. In DNA, the CDR3 is TGTGCCAGCAGCTTAGCTCGGGGATTTGAAACTGAAGCTTTCTTT. This translates into CASSLARGFETEAFF.